One TCR beta chain is described in this entry. Its antigen is not identified. These data are taken from a study of shared clonotypes between healthy human individuals. Overall study results and limits: Sharing of clonotypes among donors was expected to vary with sequencing depth. Few donors limited the genetic and exposure-history diversity represented.

Between the trimmed V and J ends, which lost 6 bases and 2 bases, there was a span of 15 bases. The CDR3 runs 14 residues. Germline loops: CDR1 SGHRS, CDR2 YFSETQ. Execution of the assay was at deep level. Genomic DNA of each subset was evenly split across several immunoSEQ plates. Data came from immunoSEQ multiplex PCR; TCRdb stores just in-frame clones and leaves some out. Among about 490,000 clones, about 79% were seen once, and the ten largest hold 10% to 15%. The chain links TRBV5-1 to TRBJ2-7; perhaps D is TRBD1 or TRBD2 (5 bases each). Sequencing was performed on PBMCs. This clonotype was obtained from a woman aged 40 to 55 in good health. Some clones in this sample may be carry-over from other donors' samples. The CDR3 bases are TGCGCCAGCACACCCAGGGCCGGGGCCTACGAGCAGTACTTC. Translation gives CASTPRAGAYEQYF. Looking up the rest from reference TRBV5-1 and TRBJ2-7 gives the full variable domain: KAGVTQTPRYLIKTRGQQVTLSCSPISGHRSVSWYQQTPGQGLQFLFEYFSETQRNKGNFPGRFSGRQFSNSRSEMNVSTLELGDSALYLCASTPRAGAYEQYFGPGTRLTVT.